The clone carrying this T cell receptor beta chain was seen a handful of times. No antigen is known for it. The sample belongs to a study of OX40 agonist ivuxolimab in advanced cancers. Overall study results and limits: Patients who responded partially at 0.1-3.0 mg/kg showed clonal expansion ranking among the lowest.

Deletions cut 1 base from V and 2 bases from J, with 10 bases between. The V gene's germline CDR1 is SGDLS and CDR2 YYNGEE. The CDR3 length is 15 residues. Using immunoSEQ multiplex PCR, the repertoire was profiled, and TCRdb retains in-frame clones only, with some absent. The sample consists of around 62,000 clones, about 80% of them appearing once. The V call is TRBV9, the J call TRBJ2-1, with no clear D. This clonotype originated in an adult with an advanced solid tumor such as melanoma, head and neck, liver or kidney cancer. This material consisted of CD4+ or CD8+ T cells sorted from blood, taken in a trial of the OX40 agonist ivuxolimab. The CDR3 nucleotides are TGTGCCAGCAGCGTAAGGGATCTACCCTACAATGAGCAGTTCTTC. Amino acids: CASSVRDLPYNEQFF.